This T cell receptor beta chain was recovered during a study of Ad26.COV2.S vaccination and SARS-CoV-2 variants. Study-level information: The donor belonged to the COV1001 Ad26.COV2.S trial arm.

Sequencing was performed with immunoSEQ multiplex PCR; in TCRdb, only in-frame clones are kept and a portion is missing. The repertoire has roughly 390,000 clones, around nine tenths of them found once; the top ten carry 3.5%. The treatment is: about 20 received Ad26.COV2.S at low or high dose, single or two shots; 5 received placebo; per-sample allocation not given. Material that was analyzed had been drawn on day 63 after the first vaccine or placebo injection. With 3 bases removed from V and 10 bases from J, the gap between germline ends came to 19 bases. This CDR3 has 16 amino acids. Germline V gene data show CDR1 as MNHNS and CDR2 as SASEGT.

This specimen was peripheral blood, taken in a trial of Ad26.COV2.S vaccine versus placebo. The V call is TRBV6-1, the J call TRBJ1-6, with D maybe TRBD1 (5 bases). The clonotype was recovered from a person aged 18-65 years who received the Ad26.COV2.S COVID-19 vaccine or a placebo. The DNA for the CDR3 is TGTGCCAGCAGTGACGAGCCGGGACCGGGGGGATCACCCCTCCACTTT. It translates to CASSDEPGPGGSPLHF.